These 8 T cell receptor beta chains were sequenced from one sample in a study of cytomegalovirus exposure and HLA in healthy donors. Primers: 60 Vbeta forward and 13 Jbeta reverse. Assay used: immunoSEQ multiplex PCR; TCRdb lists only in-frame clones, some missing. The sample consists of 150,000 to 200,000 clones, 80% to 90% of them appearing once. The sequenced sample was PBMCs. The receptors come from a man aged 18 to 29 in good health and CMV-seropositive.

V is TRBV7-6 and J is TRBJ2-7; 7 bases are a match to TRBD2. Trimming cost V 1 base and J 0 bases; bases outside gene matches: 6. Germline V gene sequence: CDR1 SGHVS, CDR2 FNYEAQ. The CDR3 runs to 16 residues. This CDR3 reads CASSLVMGGGSYEQYF. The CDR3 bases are TGTGCCAGCAGCTTAGTTATGGGGGGGGGCTCCTACGAGCAGTACTTC.

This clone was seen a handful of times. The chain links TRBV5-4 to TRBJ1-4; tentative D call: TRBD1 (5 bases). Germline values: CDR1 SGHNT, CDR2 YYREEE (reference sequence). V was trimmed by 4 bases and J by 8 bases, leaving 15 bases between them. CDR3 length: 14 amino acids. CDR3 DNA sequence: TGTGCCAGCAGCCGGGGGGGGATAGGGGAAAAACTGTTTTTT. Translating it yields CASSRGGIGEKLFF.

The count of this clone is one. Here the CDR3 reads CASSLLGGQYGYTF. The CDR3 DNA reads TGTGCCAGCAGCTTATTAGGGGGACAGTATGGCTACACCTTC. The chain combines TRBV7-6 with TRBJ1-2, with 7 positions matching TRBD1. The CDR3 loop spans 14 amino acids. The V segment lost 2 bases and the J segment 5 bases; nucleotides outside the gene matches: 5. CDR1 is SGHVS and CDR2 is FNYEAQ in the germline V gene.

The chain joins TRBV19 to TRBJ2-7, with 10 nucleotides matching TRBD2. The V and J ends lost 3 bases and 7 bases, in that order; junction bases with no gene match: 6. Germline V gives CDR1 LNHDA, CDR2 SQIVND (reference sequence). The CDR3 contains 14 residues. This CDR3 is CASSILAGGVEQYF. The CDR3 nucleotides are TGTGCCAGTAGTATCTTAGCGGGGGGAGTTGAGCAGTACTTC.

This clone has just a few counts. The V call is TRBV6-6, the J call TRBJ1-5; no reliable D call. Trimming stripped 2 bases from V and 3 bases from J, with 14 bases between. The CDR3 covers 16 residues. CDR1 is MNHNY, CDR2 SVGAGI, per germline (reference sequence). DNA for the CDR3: TGTGCCAGCAGTTACCTCGCACCGACAACCAATCAGCCCCAGCATTTT. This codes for CASSYLAPTTNQPQHF.

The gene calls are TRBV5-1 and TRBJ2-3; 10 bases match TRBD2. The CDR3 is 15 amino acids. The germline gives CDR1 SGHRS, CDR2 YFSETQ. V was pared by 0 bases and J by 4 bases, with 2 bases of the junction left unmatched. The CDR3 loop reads CASSLEAGGPDTQYF. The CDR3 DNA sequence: TGCGCCAGCAGCTTGGAAGCGGGGGGGCCAGATACGCAGTATTTT.

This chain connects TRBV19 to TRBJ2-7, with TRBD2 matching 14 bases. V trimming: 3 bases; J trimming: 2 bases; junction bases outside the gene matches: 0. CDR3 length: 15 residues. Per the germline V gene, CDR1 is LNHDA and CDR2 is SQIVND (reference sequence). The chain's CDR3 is CASSMGLAGAYEQYF. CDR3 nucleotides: TGTGCCAGTAGTATGGGACTAGCGGGGGCCTACGAGCAGTACTTC.

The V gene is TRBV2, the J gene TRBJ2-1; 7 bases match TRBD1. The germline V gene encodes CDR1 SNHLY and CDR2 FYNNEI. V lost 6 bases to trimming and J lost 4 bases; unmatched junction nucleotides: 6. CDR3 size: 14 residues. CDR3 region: CASRGRGRYNEQFF. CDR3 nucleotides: TGTGCCAGCAGGGGTAGGGGGCGATACAATGAGCAGTTCTTC.